A selection of T cell receptor beta chains follows, all from one sample in a study of early T cells in non-severe SARS-CoV-2 infection. TCRdb itself ran the 5' RACE reads through MiXCR, one entry per CDR3 protein. Seen here are over 95,000 distinct CDR3 sequences, 15% to 20% observed once, and the top ten hold roughly 1.3%. The sequencing sample was made of whole blood. The receptors stem from an adult who was a healthcare worker with PCR-confirmed SARS-CoV-2 infection or an uninfected control (not recorded which). The CDR3 runs from the conserved cysteine through the conserved F or W. D genes are given only for firm matches. Clone size is stated in some rows and not others, as once, few, many or a class when expanded.

CDR3 protein,CDR3 DNA,J gene,clone size,D gene,V gene
CASSPTEGANVLTF,TGTGCCAGCAGTCCCACCGAGGGGGCCAACGTCCTGACTTTC,TRBJ2-6,-,-,TRBV27
CASSLDGTSNLQQYF,TGCGCCAGCAGCTTGGACGGGACTAGCAACCTACAGCAGTACTTC,TRBJ2-7,few,TRBD2,TRBV5-1
CASSAKYRHNEQFF,TGTGCCAGCAGTGCGAAATACCGACATAATGAGCAGTTCTTC,TRBJ2-1,-,-,TRBV6-5
CASSPQMAPNEKLFF,TGTGCCAGCAGCCCCCAAATGGCTCCGAATGAAAAACTGTTTTTT,TRBJ1-4,-,-,TRBV21-1
CASSLMQGPYEQYF,TGTGCCAGCAGTTTAATGCAGGGGCCCTACGAGCAGTACTTC,TRBJ2-7,-,-,TRBV12-3/TRBV12-4
CASSAQGSNTEAFF,TGTGCCAGCAGCGCACAGGGATCGAACACTGAAGCTTTCTTT,TRBJ1-1,-,-,TRBV9
CASSVGEGPYEKLFF,TGTGCCAGCAGCGTAGGGGAGGGGCCGTATGAAAAACTGTTTTTT,TRBJ1-4,-,-,TRBV9
CASSLEGGELFF,TGTGCCAGCAGCTTAGAAGGCGGGGAGCTGTTTTTT,TRBJ2-2,few,-,TRBV7-9
CASSSGPQGGQPQHF,TGTGCCAGCAGCTCGGGACCCCAGGGAGGTCAGCCCCAGCATTTT,TRBJ1-5,-,-,TRBV11-2
CASSLSEKLFF,TGTGCCAGCAGCTTGAGCGAAAAGCTGTTTTTT,TRBJ1-4,few,-,TRBV12-3/TRBV12-4
CASSLGLTSYNEQFF,TGTGCCAGCAGCTTAGGTCTAACCTCGTACAATGAGCAGTTCTTC,TRBJ2-1,-,-,TRBV7-9
CSVSRGTEGYEQYF,TGCAGCGTCTCCCGAGGGACAGAAGGCTACGAGCAGTACTTC,TRBJ2-7,many,TRBD1,TRBV29-1
CASSYGRDYGYTF,TGTGCCAGCAGTTACGGCAGGGACTATGGCTACACCTTC,TRBJ1-2,few,-,TRBV6-6
CASRSLAASTDTQYF,TGTGCCAGCAGATCCCTAGCGGCTAGCACAGATACGCAGTATTTT,TRBJ2-3,few,TRBD2,TRBV12-3/TRBV12-4
CASARGPLHF,TGTGCCAGCGCCCGTGGGCCCCTCCACTTT,TRBJ1-6,few,-,TRBV28
CASSLGTGVRNEQFF,TGCGCCAGCAGCTTGGGAACGGGAGTCCGCAATGAGCAGTTCTTC,TRBJ2-1,few,-,TRBV5-1
CASKRPGEGEQFF,TGTGCCAGCAAAAGACCCGGGGAGGGTGAGCAGTTCTTC,TRBJ2-1,-,TRBD2,TRBV11-2
CATAGAQGSPLHF,TGTGCCACAGCGGGGGCTCAAGGATCACCCCTCCACTTT,TRBJ1-6,few,-,TRBV6-5
CASSQDRRLADEQYF,TGCGCCAGCAGCCAAGATAGGCGGCTAGCGGACGAGCAGTACTTC,TRBJ2-7,-,TRBD2,TRBV4-1
CASSLRWPTGELFF,TGTGCCAGCAGCTTAAGGTGGCCCACCGGGGAGCTGTTTTTT,TRBJ2-2,few,-,TRBV7-8
CATMTGPQETQYF,TGTGCCACCATGACAGGACCTCAAGAGACCCAGTACTTC,TRBJ2-5,-,-,TRBV7-2
CASSYRVSGEETQYF,TGTGCCAGCAGTTACCGTGTCTCAGGGGAAGAGACCCAGTACTTC,TRBJ2-5,many,-,TRBV6-5
CPIGWNEQYF,TGTCCCATTGGGTGGAACGAGCAGTACTTC,TRBJ2-7,-,-,TRBV7-9
CASLPQGTGTEAFF,TGTGCCAGCTTACCCCAGGGAACGGGAACTGAAGCTTTCTTT,TRBJ1-1,few,-,TRBV7-2
CASSPGQYTGELFF,TGCGCCAGCAGCCCGGGACAGTACACCGGGGAGCTGTTTTTT,TRBJ2-2,-,TRBD1,TRBV4-1
CASSTGLMRGGSVSNQPQHF,TGTGCCAGTAGCACCGGTCTCATGAGGGGGGGATCAGTTAGCAATCAGCCCCAGCATTTT,TRBJ1-5,few,-,TRBV19
CASGLGSGRSYEQYF,TGTGCTAGTGGTTTGGGGTCGGGACGCAGCTACGAGCAGTACTTC,TRBJ2-7,-,-,TRBV12-5
CSTGQGPYNEQFF,TGCAGCACCGGACAGGGCCCCTACAATGAGCAGTTCTTC,TRBJ2-1,few,TRBD1,TRBV29-1
CASSLEGPGTEVSGANVLTF,TGTGCCAGCAGCTTAGAAGGCCCGGGGACAGAAGTCTCTGGGGCCAACGTCCTGACTTTC,TRBJ2-6,many,TRBD1,TRBV7-2
CSAAKVAGPETQYF,TGCAGTGCCGCGAAGGTAGCAGGTCCGGAGACCCAGTACTTC,TRBJ2-5,-,-,TRBV20-1
CASSQVGGGTEAFF,TGCGCCAGCAGCCAAGTCGGAGGGGGCACTGAAGCTTTCTTT,TRBJ1-1,few,-,TRBV4-1
CASSLTLGDRGREKLFF,TGTGCCAGCAGCTTAACTCTTGGGGACAGGGGTAGGGAAAAACTGTTTTTT,TRBJ1-4,few,TRBD1,TRBV7-7
CASSSLTAGKTQYF,TGTGCCAGCAGTTCCCTGACGGCGGGGAAGACCCAGTACTTC,TRBJ2-5,-,-,TRBV12-3/TRBV12-4
CSARPDRDNEQFF,TGCAGTGCTAGACCAGACAGGGACAATGAGCAGTTCTTC,TRBJ2-1,-,TRBD1,TRBV20-1
CASSGSGGAVEQFF,TGTGCCAGCAGCGGTAGCGGGGGGGCTGTTGAGCAGTTCTTC,TRBJ2-1,few,TRBD2,TRBV9
CASSRQGAYGYTF,TGTGCCAGCAGCCGACAGGGGGCTTATGGCTACACCTTC,TRBJ1-2,many,TRBD1,TRBV7-2
CAISELGQGSTDTQYF,TGTGCCATCAGTGAGTTAGGGCAGGGCAGCACAGATACGCAGTATTTT,TRBJ2-3,once,-,TRBV10-3
CSARAAGGYEQYF,TGCAGTGCTAGAGCGGCAGGGGGGTACGAGCAGTACTTC,TRBJ2-7,few,-,TRBV20-1
CASSEALRAEETQYF,TGTGCCAGCAGTGAAGCGCTGAGAGCCGAAGAGACCCAGTACTTC,TRBJ2-5,many,-,TRBV6-1
CASRSGGEDNEKLFF,TGTGCCAGCAGGTCGGGAGGGGAGGATAATGAAAAACTGTTTTTT,TRBJ1-4,-,-,TRBV28